The entry below gives a single T cell receptor (beta chain) sequence along with its context. This sample stems from a study of blood T cell repertoires in COVID-19. Study overall: Material from acute and convalescent COVID-19 was sourced from the United States, Italy and Spain. PBMCs, B-cell-depleted T cells, or T cells provided the cDNA or gDNA that made up the material.

As handled by the study authors: Amplifying reference gene primers gave estimates of nucleated cell counts. Assay used: immunoSEQ multiplex PCR; TCRdb lists only in-frame clones, some missing. V, J and clone size are those of that table, while D and trimming were read from the DNA. The sample consists of some 150,000 clones, around 84% of them appearing once. Trimming pared 5 bases from V and 3 bases from J, leaving 13 bases between. The germline gives CDR1 MNHEY, CDR2 SVGEGT. The CDR3 extends over 15 amino acids. The chain uses TRBV6-2 or TRBV6-3 and TRBJ2-2; tentatively, D is TRBD1 (7 bases). The source is a woman aged 55-70 years with acute or convalescent COVID-19. The sample comprised peripheral blood. CDR3 loop: CASSPQGGYTGELFF. The DNA for the CDR3 is TGTGCCAGCAGTCCCCAGGGGGGATACACCGGGGAGCTGTTTTTT.